This TCR beta chain is drawn from a study of beta chain features in type 1 diabetes (dated by TCRdb to the late 2010s). Notes on the research overall: No differences in mean age, gender distribution, total cell number or subset yield were found between patients and healthy donors. A total of roughly 98,000,000 sorted cells were examined across all samples, and a strong correlation was observed between cell number per subset and RNA yield. The study compared TCRB repertoires of sorted circulating CD4+ T cell subsets between recently diagnosed type 1 diabetes patients and matched healthy donors. Naive and central memory subsets were obtained from all 30 or so donors, but regulatory and stem cell-like memory subsets were isolated from only 8 patients and roughly eight healthy donors.

What the study reported, not specific to this receptor: Because cDNA was sequenced instead of genomic DNA, highly expressing activated cells could be over-represented, though the groups showed no difference in activation or CD3 levels. Naive, central memory and regulatory TCRB repertoires appeared more similar among patients than among healthy donors. PCR may preferentially amplify shorter templates, but because patient and control samples were amplified and corrected together, any resulting skew would affect both groups equally. Type 1 diabetes patients showed a moderate but significant shortening of TCRB CDR3 length in all four CD4+ subsets. Patients with type 1 diabetes made fewer insertions and deleted more nucleotides at VDJ recombination sites, implying thymic rearrangement abnormalities. Because the HLA sub-analyses included only small numbers of individuals, any influence of HLA type on TCRB rearrangement was left unresolved.

Each donor gave one peripheral blood draw, roughly 120 mL on average, collected into heparinised tubes. A BD FACSAria II was used to sort naive, central memory, regulatory and stem cell-like memory CD4+ T cells with a panel that included CD45RO, CCR7, CD25, CD127, CD95 and CD27. All sorted populations exceeded 98% purity. PBMCs were isolated immediately by Lymphoprep density gradient centrifugation and stained directly without culture. Samples were stained and sorted in pairs, with one healthy donor and one patient per experiment, so that batch effects were minimized. This clone was detected only a few times. The target of this receptor is not known. Per-base qualities were not stored, and no clone one base away is much larger. The entire isolated RNA was reverse transcribed using the High Capacity cDNA Reverse Transcription Kit, and thus expressed TCRB transcripts were sequenced. Naive, central memory and regulatory T cell samples underwent deep immunoSEQ sequencing, averaging about 3.57 million total reads per sample. After sorted cells were lysed in RLT buffer, RNA was extracted with DNase-treated RNeasy Micro or Mini kits, with the choice depending on cell number. Each cell subset was processed on its own to prevent cross-contamination, while patient and healthy donor samples were processed together. The immunoSEQ multiplex PCR was used to amplify TCRB sequences from cDNA, yielding 87-bp fragments that span the CDR3 region. Sequencing of the amplicons was done on the Illumina HiSeq platform. The authors' pipeline ran thus. PCR bias was computationally corrected using synthetic template baselines, reads within Hamming distance 2 were collapsed, and singletons that could not be merged were discarded. By aligning reads against IMGT, V, D and J genes, CDR3 length, and insertions or deletions at six rearrangement sites were assigned. Within each subset, clonotype counts were normalized to sorted cell number, after which true diversity and Gini coefficients were computed with the tcR R package. The overlap coefficient, calculated on TCRB nucleotide sequences, was used to measure repertoire sharing. As a proxy for the pre-selection repertoire, out-of-frame TCRB sequences from naive cells were analyzed. TCRdb limited this immuneACCESS table to in-frame rearrangements with V and J called. A share of clones is missing; checked studies link under half to unresolved V genes, and the rest is unexplained. That table supplies the V and J calls and clone size; D and trimming were determined from the DNA. The sample table contains some 660,000 clones; only one count was recorded for more than 12% of them. The ten largest clones capture 0.035% to 0.04% of the sample.

The sequenced material came from naive CD4+ T cells from blood. This sample's cell subset or site label indicates: true naive CD4+ T cells. The source is a young man with type 1 diabetes.

The CDR3 loop reads CSASGTGVYGYTF. The DNA sequence is given as TGCAGCGCTTCCGGGACAGGAGTCTATGGCTACACCTTC. Recombination joined TRBV29-1 with TRBJ1-2, with 8 bases aligning to TRBD1. The CDR1 and CDR2 encoded by the germline V gene are SQVTM and ANQGSEA. The V end gives up 7 bases and the J end 4 bases, leaving 8 bases in the junction not matched to a gene. The CDR3 measures 13 amino acids from cysteine to phenylalanine. The read is trimmed to its CDR3 DNA, 39 bases read in frame from base 1.